This T cell receptor beta chain comes out of a study of T cell responses to AZD1222 COVID-19 vaccine. This CDR3 has 16 amino acids. Trimming cost V 5 bases and J 3 bases; bases outside gene matches: 10. In germline, CDR1 is LNHDA, CDR2 SQIVND (reference sequence). Clones were sequenced by immunoSEQ multiplex PCR, and TCRdb holds only the in-frame ones, with some missing. Among 100,000 to 150,000 clones, roughly 90% were seen once, and the ten largest hold approximately 1.5%. This clone was found once. This specimen was peripheral blood, taken on day 0 of AZD1222 vaccination. V and J are TRBV19 and TRBJ1-2; 9 bases map to TRBD1. This receptor was obtained from an adult in good health. Here the CDR3 reads CASSHTGGPLDYGYTF. CDR3 in DNA: TGTGCCAGTAGTCATACAGGGGGCCCCCTTGACTATGGCTACACCTTC. Supplemented by reference TRBV19 and TRBJ1-2, the full variable domain reads DGGITQSPKYLFRKEGQNVTLSCEQNLNHDAMYWYRQDPGQGLRLIYYSQIVNDFQKGDIAEGYSVSREKKESFPLTVTSAQKNPTAFYLCASSHTGGPLDYGYTFGSGTRLTVV.